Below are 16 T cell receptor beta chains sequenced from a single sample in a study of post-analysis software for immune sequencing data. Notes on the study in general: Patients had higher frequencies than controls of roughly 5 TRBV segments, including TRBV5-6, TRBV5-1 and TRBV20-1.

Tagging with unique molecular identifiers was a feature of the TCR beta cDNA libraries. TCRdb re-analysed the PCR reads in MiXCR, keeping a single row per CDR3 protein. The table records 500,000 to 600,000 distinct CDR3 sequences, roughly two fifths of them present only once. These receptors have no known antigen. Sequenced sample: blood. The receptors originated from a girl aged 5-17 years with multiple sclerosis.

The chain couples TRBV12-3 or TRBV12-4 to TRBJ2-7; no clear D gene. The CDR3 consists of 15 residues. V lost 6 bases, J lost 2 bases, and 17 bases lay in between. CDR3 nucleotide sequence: TGTGCCAGCAGCCGAGGCCTAGGCCTAACCTACGAGCAGTACTTC. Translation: CASSRGLGLTYEQYF.

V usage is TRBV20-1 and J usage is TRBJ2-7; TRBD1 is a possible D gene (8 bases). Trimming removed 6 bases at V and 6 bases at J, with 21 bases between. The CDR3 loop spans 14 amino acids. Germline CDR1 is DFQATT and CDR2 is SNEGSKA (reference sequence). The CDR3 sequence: CSAAQGAGEGEQYF. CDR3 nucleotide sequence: TGCAGTGCCGCTCAGGGGGCGGGGGAGGGCGAGCAGTACTTC.

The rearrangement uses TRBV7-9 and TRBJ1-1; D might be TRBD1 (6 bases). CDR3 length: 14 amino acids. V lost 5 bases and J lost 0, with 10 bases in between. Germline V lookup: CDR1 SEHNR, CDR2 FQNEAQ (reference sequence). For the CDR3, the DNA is TGTGCCAGCAGCATAGGGGGTTTGAACACTGAAGCTTTCTTT. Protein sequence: CASSIGGLNTEAFF.

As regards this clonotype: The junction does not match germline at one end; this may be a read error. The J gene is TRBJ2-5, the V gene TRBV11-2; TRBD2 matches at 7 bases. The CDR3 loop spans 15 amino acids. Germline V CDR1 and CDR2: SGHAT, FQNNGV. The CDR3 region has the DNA TGTACCAGCAGCCACTTCGGGGGGAGGGAGGAGACCCAGTACTTC. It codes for CTSSHFGGREETQYF. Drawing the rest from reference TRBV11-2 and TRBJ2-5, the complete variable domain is EAGVAQSPRYKIIEKRQSVAFWCNPISGHATLYWYQQILGQGPKLLIQFQNNGVVDDSQLPKDRFSAERLKGVDSTLKIQPAKLEDSAVYLCTSSHFGGREETQYFGPGTRLLVL.

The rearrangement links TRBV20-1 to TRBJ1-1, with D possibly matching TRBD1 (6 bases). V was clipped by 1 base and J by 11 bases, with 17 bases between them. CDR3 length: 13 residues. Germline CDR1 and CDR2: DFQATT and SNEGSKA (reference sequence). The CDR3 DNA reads TGCAGTGCTAGAGTTCTCGGGGGGCGTTTGGCTTTCTTT. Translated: CSARVLGGRLAFF.

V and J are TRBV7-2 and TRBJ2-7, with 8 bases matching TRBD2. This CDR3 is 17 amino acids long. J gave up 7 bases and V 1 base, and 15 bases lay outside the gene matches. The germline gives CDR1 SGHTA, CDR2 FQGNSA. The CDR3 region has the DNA TGTGCCAGCAGCTTAGACCCTGAGCGGGGGTCCGGTGGAGAGCAGTACTTC. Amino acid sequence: CASSLDPERGSGGEQYF.

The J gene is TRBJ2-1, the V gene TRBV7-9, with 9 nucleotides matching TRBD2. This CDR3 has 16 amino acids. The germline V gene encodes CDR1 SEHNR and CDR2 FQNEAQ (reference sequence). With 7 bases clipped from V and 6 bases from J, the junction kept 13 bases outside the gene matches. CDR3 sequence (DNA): TGTGCCAGCACCGCTGAATTAGCGGGAGCCTCCAATGAGCAGTTCTTC. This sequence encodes CASTAELAGASNEQFF.

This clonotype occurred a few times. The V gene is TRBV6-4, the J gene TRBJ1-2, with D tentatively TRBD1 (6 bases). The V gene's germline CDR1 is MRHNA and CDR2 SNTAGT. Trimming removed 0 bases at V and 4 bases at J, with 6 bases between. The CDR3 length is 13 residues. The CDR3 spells CASSDSDSYGYTF. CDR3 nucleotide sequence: TGTGCCAGCAGTGACTCGGACAGCTATGGCTACACCTTC.

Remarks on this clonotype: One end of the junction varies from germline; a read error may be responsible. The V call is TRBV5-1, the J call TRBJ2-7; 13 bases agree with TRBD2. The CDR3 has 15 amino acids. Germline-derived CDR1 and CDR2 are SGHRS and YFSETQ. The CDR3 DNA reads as TGCGCCAGCAGTTTGGGGACTAGCGGGGCGGATGAGCAGTACTTC. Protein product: CASSLGTSGADEQYF.

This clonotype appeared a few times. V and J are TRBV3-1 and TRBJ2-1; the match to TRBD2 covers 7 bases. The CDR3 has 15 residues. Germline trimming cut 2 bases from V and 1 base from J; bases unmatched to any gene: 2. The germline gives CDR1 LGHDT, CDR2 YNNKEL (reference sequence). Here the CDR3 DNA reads TGTGCCAGCAGCCAAATAGCGGGTTCCTACAATGAGCAGTTCTTC. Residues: CASSQIAGSYNEQFF.

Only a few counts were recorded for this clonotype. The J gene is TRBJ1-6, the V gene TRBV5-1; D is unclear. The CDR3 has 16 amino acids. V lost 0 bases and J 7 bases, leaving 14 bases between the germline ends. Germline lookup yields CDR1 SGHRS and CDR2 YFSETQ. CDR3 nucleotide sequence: TGCGCCAGCAGCTTGGTACAGTACACCCTCAATTCACCCCTCCACTTT. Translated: CASSLVQYTLNSPLHF. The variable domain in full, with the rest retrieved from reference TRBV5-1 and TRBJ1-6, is KAGVTQTPRYLIKTRGQQVTLSCSPISGHRSVSWYQQTPGQGLQFLFEYFSETQRNKGNFPGRFSGRQFSNSRSEMNVSTLELGDSALYLCASSLVQYTLNSPLHFGNGTRLTVT.

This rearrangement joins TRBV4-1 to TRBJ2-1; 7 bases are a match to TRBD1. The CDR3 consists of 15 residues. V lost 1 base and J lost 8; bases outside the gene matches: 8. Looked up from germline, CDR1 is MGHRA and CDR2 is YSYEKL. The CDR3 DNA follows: TGCGCCAGCAGCCAAGGTCAGGGGGATTTCTATGAGCAGTTCTTC. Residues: CASSQGQGDFYEQFF.

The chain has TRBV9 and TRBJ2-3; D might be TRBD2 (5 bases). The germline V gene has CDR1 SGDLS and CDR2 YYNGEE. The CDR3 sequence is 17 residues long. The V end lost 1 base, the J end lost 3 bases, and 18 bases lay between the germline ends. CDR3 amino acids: CASSVKGGGRRTDTQYF. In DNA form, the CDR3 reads TGTGCCAGCAGCGTAAAAGGCGGAGGCCGGAGGACAGATACGCAGTATTTT.

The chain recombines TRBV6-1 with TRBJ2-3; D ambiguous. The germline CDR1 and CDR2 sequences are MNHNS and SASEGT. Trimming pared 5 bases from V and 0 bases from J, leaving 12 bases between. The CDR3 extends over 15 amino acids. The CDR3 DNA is TGTGCCAGCAGTAGGAGCTTCACAAGCACAGATACGCAGTATTTT. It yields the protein CASSRSFTSTDTQYF.

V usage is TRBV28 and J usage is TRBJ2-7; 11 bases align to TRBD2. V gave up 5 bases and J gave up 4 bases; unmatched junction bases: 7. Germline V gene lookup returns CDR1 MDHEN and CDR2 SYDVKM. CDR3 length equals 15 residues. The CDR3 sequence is CASSLSGTSGYEQYF. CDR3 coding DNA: TGTGCCAGCAGTCTCTCCGGGACTAGCGGATACGAGCAGTACTTC.

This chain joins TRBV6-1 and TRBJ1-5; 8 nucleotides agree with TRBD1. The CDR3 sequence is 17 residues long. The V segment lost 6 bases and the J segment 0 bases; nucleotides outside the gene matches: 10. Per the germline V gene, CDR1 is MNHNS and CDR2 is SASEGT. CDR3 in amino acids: CASRRQGSNLSNQPQHF. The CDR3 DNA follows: TGTGCCAGCAGGAGACAGGGGTCCAATCTTAGCAATCAGCCCCAGCATTTT.